This TCR beta chain was sequenced for a study of blood T cell repertoires in COVID-19. Overall study context: Sources were T cells, B-cell-depleted T cells, or PBMCs; the material itself was cDNA or gDNA.

This table comes from immunoSEQ multiplex PCR, and its TCRdb copy is limited to in-frame clones, with some not included. The table includes approximately 310,000 clones, 87% detected once. The source is a man aged 45-60 years with active or convalescent COVID-19. The sequenced sample consisted of peripheral blood.

CDR3 amino acids: CASQYYSGSNTGELFF. CDR3 DNA sequence: TGTGCCAGCCAATACTATAGCGGGTCGAACACCGGGGAGCTGTTTTTT. The V gene is TRBV2, the J gene TRBJ2-2, with 7 bases aligning to TRBD2. The CDR3 covers 16 residues. CDR1 is SNHLY and CDR2 is FYNNEI in the germline V gene. Trimming removed 8 bases from V and 0 bases from J; junction bases left unmatched: 9.